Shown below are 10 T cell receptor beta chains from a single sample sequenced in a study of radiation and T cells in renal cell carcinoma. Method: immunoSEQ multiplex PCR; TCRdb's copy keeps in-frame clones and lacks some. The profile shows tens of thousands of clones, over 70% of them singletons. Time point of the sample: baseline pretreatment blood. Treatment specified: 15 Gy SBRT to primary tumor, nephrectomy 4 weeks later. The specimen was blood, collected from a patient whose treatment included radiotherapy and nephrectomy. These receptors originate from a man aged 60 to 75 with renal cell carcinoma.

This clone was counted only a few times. DNA of the CDR3: TGTGCCAGCAGTTACGGCCAGACGGGTTGGAACACTGAAGCTTTCTTT. As protein: CASSYGQTGWNTEAFF. The gene calls are TRBV6-5 and TRBJ1-1, with D uncertain. CDR3 length: 16 amino acids. Per the germline V gene, CDR1 is MNHEY and CDR2 is SVGAGI. V shed 2 bases and J shed 1 base, with 14 bases lying between them.

CDR3: CASSSPGTSGETQYF. CDR3 nucleotide sequence: TGTGCCAGCAGCTCGCCCGGGACTAGCGGGGAGACCCAGTACTTC. The chain is built from TRBV7-9 and TRBJ2-5; 12 bases fit TRBD2. Germline lookup yields CDR1 SEHNR and CDR2 FQNEAQ (reference sequence). Trimming at V came to 4 bases and at J to 5 bases, leaving 5 bases not matched to a gene. CDR3 length equals 15 residues.

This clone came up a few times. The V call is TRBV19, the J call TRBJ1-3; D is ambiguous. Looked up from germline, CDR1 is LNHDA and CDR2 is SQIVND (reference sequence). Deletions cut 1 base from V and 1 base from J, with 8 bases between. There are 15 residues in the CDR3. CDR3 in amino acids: CASSIAYLSGNTIYF. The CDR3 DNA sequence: TGTGCCAGTAGTATAGCATACCTTTCTGGAAACACCATATATTTT. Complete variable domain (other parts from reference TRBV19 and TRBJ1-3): DGGITQSPKYLFRKEGQNVTLSCEQNLNHDAMYWYRQDPGQGLRLIYYSQIVNDFQKGDIAEGYSVSREKKESFPLTVTSAQKNPTAFYLCASSIAYLSGNTIYFGEGSWLTVV.

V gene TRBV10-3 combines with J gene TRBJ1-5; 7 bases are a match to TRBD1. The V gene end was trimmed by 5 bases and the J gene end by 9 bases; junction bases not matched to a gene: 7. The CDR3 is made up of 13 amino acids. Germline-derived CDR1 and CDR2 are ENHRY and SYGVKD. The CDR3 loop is CAISIDRDRPQHF. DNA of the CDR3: TGTGCCATCAGTATAGACAGGGATCGGCCCCAGCATTTT.

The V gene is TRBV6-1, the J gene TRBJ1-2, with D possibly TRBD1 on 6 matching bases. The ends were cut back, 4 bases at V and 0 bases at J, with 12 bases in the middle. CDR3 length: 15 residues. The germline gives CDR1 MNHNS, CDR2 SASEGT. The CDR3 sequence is CASSAGTSPNYGYTF. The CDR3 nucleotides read TGTGCCAGCAGTGCCGGGACATCCCCTAACTATGGCTACACCTTC.

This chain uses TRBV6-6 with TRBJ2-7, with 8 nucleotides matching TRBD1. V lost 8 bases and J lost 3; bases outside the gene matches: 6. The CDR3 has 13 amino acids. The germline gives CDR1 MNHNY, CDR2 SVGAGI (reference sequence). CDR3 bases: TGTGCCAGCGACCGCGGACAGGGCTACGAGCAGTACTTC. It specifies CASDRGQGYEQYF.

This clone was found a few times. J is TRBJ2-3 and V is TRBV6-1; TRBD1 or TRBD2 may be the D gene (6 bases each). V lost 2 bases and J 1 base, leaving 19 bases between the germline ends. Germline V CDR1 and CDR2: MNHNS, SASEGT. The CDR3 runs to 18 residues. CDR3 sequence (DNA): TGTGCCAGCAGTGAACGTCGTTGGGGGGCGATCGGCACAGATACGCAGTATTTT. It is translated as CASSERRWGAIGTDTQYF.

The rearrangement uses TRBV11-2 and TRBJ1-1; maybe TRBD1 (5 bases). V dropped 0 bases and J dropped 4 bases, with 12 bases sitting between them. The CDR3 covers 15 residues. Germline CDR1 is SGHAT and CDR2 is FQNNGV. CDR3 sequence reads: CASSLDRDEGTEAFF. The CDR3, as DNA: TGTGCCAGCAGCTTAGACAGGGACGAAGGCACTGAAGCTTTCTTT.

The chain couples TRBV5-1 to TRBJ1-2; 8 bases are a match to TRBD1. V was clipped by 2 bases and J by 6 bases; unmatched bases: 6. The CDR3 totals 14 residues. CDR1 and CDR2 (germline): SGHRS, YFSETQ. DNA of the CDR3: TGCGCCAGCAGCTTCCAGGGGGCTTCGGATGGCTACACCTTC. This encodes CASSFQGASDGYTF.

The CDR3 protein is CAITDRQNTGELFF. The CDR3 DNA is TGTGCCATCACAGACAGGCAGAACACCGGGGAGCTGTTTTTT. The V call is TRBV10-3, the J call TRBJ2-2, with D tentatively TRBD1 (6 bases). The V end lost 7 bases, the J end lost 1 base, and 10 bases lay between the germline ends. Germline-derived CDR1 and CDR2 are ENHRY and SYGVKD. The CDR3 totals 14 residues.